The source of this T cell receptor beta chain is a study of yellow fever vaccine responses in identical twins. CDR3 length equals 16 residues. V lost 5 bases, J lost 2 bases, and 19 bases lay in between. Germline CDR1 and CDR2: MGHRA and YSYEKL. TCRdb re-called the RT-PCR reads with MiXCR, one entry per CDR3 protein. The sample yields 950 to 1,500 distinct CDR3 sequences, about 82% seen once. General study findings and limits: Convergence reportedly seemed to mark part of the twins' vaccine T cell response, with personalization marking the rest.

Of note for this clonotype: Its specificity is unknown.

The chain joins TRBV4-1 to TRBJ2-7; D is possibly TRBD2 (6 bases). Sequenced material: T cells from blood (PBMCs), unsorted or a sorted subset (not recorded which), taken before or after yellow fever vaccination (not recorded which). The sequence derives from a female donor who received the yellow fever vaccine. Written as DNA, the CDR3 is TGCGCCAGCAGCATCCTTCCGGCTAGCGAGACCTACGAGCAGTACTTC. Its translation is CASSILPASETYEQYF.